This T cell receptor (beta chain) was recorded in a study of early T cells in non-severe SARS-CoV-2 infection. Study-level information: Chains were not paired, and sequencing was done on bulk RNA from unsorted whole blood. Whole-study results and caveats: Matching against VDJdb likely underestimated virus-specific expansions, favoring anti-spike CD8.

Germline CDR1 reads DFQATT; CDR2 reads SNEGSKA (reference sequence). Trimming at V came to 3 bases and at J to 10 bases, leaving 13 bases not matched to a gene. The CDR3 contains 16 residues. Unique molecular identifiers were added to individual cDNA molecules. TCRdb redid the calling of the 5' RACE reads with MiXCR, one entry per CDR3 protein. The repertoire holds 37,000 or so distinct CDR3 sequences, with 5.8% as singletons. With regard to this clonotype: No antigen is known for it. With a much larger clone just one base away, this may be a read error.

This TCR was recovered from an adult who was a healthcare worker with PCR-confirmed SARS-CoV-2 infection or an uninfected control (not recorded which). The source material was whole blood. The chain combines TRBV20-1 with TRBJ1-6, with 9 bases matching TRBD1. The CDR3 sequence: CSARVVGQGTSSPLHF. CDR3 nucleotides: TGCAGTGCTAGGGTGGTCGGACAGGGGACATCATCACCCCTCCACTTT.